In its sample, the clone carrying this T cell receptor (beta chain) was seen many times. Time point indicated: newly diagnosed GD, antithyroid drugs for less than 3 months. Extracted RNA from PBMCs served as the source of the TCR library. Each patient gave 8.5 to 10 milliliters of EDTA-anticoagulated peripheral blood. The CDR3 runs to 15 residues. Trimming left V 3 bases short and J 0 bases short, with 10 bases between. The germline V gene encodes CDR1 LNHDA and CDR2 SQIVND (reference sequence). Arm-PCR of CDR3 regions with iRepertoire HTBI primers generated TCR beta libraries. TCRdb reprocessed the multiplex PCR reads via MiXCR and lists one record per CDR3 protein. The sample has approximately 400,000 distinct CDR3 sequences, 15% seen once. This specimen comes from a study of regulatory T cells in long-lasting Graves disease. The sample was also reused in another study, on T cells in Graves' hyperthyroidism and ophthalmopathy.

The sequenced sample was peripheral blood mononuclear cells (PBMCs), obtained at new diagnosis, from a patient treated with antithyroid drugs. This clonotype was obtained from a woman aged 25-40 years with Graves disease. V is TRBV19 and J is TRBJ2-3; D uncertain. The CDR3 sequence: CASSILAASTDTQYF. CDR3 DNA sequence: TGTGCCAGTAGTATTCTGGCGGCGAGCACAGATACGCAGTATTTT.